The rows below give T cell receptor beta chains drawn from one sample of a study of brain T cells in children with intractable seizures. Assay: immunoSEQ multiplex PCR; the TCRdb copy retains only in-frame clones and omits some. The table lists roughly 80,000 clones, roughly 89% of them singletons. This specimen was peripheral blood, taken at surgery. The receptors shown here come from a girl under 10 years old with Rasmussen encephalitis and intractable seizures. The CDR3 runs from the conserved cysteine through the conserved F or W. The order of the fields is J gene, V gene, clone size, D gene, CDR3 DNA, CDR3 protein. The D gene is left open where the match is weak. Not all rows give a size; the values are once, few, many and, for expanded clones, a class.

j_gene: TRBJ2-2
v_gene: TRBV11-3
abundance: .
d_gene: .
CDR3nt: TGTGCCAGCAGCCGGGACTCGAACACCGGGGAGCTGTTTTTT
CDR3aa: CASSRDSNTGELFF

j_gene: TRBJ1-1
v_gene: TRBV6-5
abundance: .
d_gene: TRBD1
CDR3nt: TGTGCCAGCAGTTACTCGCCAGGGGGCACTGAAGCTTTCTTT
CDR3aa: CASSYSPGGTEAFF

j_gene: TRBJ1-2
v_gene: TRBV29-1
abundance: .
d_gene: .
CDR3nt: TGCAGCGTGCCCCGCTTAGAAGGCTATGGCTACACCTTC
CDR3aa: CSVPRLEGYGYTF

j_gene: TRBJ2-3
v_gene: TRBV9
abundance: once
d_gene: TRBD2
CDR3nt: TGTGCCAGCAGCGTAGATGGCGGGAGTATCCGGACAGATACGCAGTATTTT
CDR3aa: CASSVDGGSIRTDTQYF

j_gene: TRBJ2-4
v_gene: TRBV19
abundance: .
d_gene: .
CDR3nt: TGTGCCAGTAGTATAGTCGGTCTCCGGTGGGCCAAAAACATTCAGTACTTC
CDR3aa: CASSIVGLRWAKNIQYF

j_gene: TRBJ2-7
v_gene: TRBV29-1
abundance: .
d_gene: .
CDR3nt: TGCAGCGTTTTACGGGGGACTTACGAGCAGTACTTC
CDR3aa: CSVLRGTYEQYF

j_gene: TRBJ2-1
v_gene: TRBV11-2
abundance: .
d_gene: .
CDR3nt: TGTGCCAGCAGCACGGACAGCTTTAATGAGCAGTTCTTC
CDR3aa: CASSTDSFNEQFF

j_gene: TRBJ1-4
v_gene: TRBV5-5
abundance: .
d_gene: TRBD1
CDR3nt: TGTGCCAGCAGCTTGCCGGGACAGAGTGAAAAACTGTTTTTT
CDR3aa: CASSLPGQSEKLFF

j_gene: TRBJ2-3
v_gene: TRBV19
abundance: .
d_gene: TRBD2
CDR3nt: TGTGCCAGTAGTAAACTAGCGGGAGGGACAGATACGCAGTATTTT
CDR3aa: CASSKLAGGTDTQYF

j_gene: TRBJ1-2
v_gene: TRBV20-1
abundance: .
d_gene: .
CDR3nt: TGCAGTGCTAATCCCGACTATGGCTACACCTTC
CDR3aa: CSANPDYGYTF

j_gene: TRBJ2-5
v_gene: TRBV3-1/TRBV3-2
abundance: .
d_gene: TRBD2
CDR3nt: TGTGCCAGCAGCCAAGATATCGGGACTAGCGACCAAGAGACCCAGTACTTC
CDR3aa: CASSQDIGTSDQETQYF

j_gene: TRBJ1-5
v_gene: TRBV2
abundance: .
d_gene: .
CDR3nt: TGTGCCAGCAGTGAACACCGGGCGGACGCTAGCAATCAGCCCCAGCATTTT
CDR3aa: CASSEHRADASNQPQHF

j_gene: TRBJ2-2
v_gene: TRBV7-6
abundance: once
d_gene: TRBD2
CDR3nt: TGTGCCAGCAGCTTAAATCCGGGGGGGACCGGGGAGCTGTTTTTT
CDR3aa: CASSLNPGGTGELFF

j_gene: TRBJ2-5
v_gene: TRBV30
abundance: .
d_gene: .
CDR3nt: TGTGCCTGGAGTGGACAGATACAAGAGACCCAGTACTTC
CDR3aa: CAWSGQIQETQYF

j_gene: TRBJ2-1
v_gene: TRBV7-2
abundance: .
d_gene: TRBD2
CDR3nt: TGTGCCAGTCGTGTAGCGGGGGCCTCCTACAATGAGCAGTTCTTC
CDR3aa: CASRVAGASYNEQFF

j_gene: TRBJ1-1
v_gene: TRBV19
abundance: .
d_gene: .
CDR3nt: TGTGCCAGTACCCTCTGGGGAGCGGCTTTCTTT
CDR3aa: CASTLWGAAFF

j_gene: TRBJ1-4
v_gene: TRBV12-3/TRBV12-4
abundance: once
d_gene: TRBD1
CDR3nt: TGTGCCAGCAGGGGACAGGGAAATGAAAAACTGTTTTTT
CDR3aa: CASRGQGNEKLFF

j_gene: TRBJ2-2
v_gene: TRBV18
abundance: once
d_gene: TRBD2
CDR3nt: TGTGCCAGCTCAGGCCTAGCGGGACCCACCGGGGAGCTGTTTTTT
CDR3aa: CASSGLAGPTGELFF

j_gene: TRBJ1-1
v_gene: TRBV2
abundance: .
d_gene: .
CDR3nt: TGTGCCAGCAGTCCGCTCCGGGGCCCTGAAGCTTTCTTT
CDR3aa: CASSPLRGPEAFF

j_gene: TRBJ2-7
v_gene: TRBV12-3/TRBV12-4
abundance: .
d_gene: .
CDR3nt: TGTGCCAGCAGTTTCGGCAGGTTCAAGCAGTACTTC
CDR3aa: CASSFGRFKQYF

j_gene: TRBJ2-1
v_gene: TRBV11-2
abundance: .
d_gene: TRBD1
CDR3nt: TGTGCCAGCAGCTCAGGACAGGGCGGGCTGAATGAGCAGTTCTTC
CDR3aa: CASSSGQGGLNEQFF

j_gene: TRBJ1-1
v_gene: TRBV11-2
abundance: .
d_gene: .
CDR3nt: TGTGCCAGCAGCTTTCGCGGGGGGAACACTGAAGCTTTCTTT
CDR3aa: CASSFRGGNTEAFF

j_gene: TRBJ2-2
v_gene: TRBV7-9
abundance: .
d_gene: .
CDR3nt: TGTGCCAGCAGCTTAAGACAGGTCCGGAGCACCGGGGAGCTGTTTTTT
CDR3aa: CASSLRQVRSTGELFF

j_gene: TRBJ1-2
v_gene: TRBV7-2
abundance: .
d_gene: .
CDR3nt: TGTGCCAGCAGCTTAGTGGGTTATGGCTACACCTTC
CDR3aa: CASSLVGYGYTF

j_gene: TRBJ2-1
v_gene: TRBV7-3
abundance: .
d_gene: .
CDR3nt: TGTGCCAGCAGCTTAAAATTGGGGGAAAGGGGTGAGCAGTTCTTC
CDR3aa: CASSLKLGERGEQFF

j_gene: TRBJ1-5
v_gene: TRBV12-5
abundance: .
d_gene: TRBD1
CDR3nt: TGTGCTAGTGGTTCCGGGACAGGGCCTAATCAGCCCCAGCATTTT
CDR3aa: CASGSGTGPNQPQHF

j_gene: TRBJ2-7
v_gene: TRBV5-6
abundance: once
d_gene: TRBD1
CDR3nt: TGTGCCAGCAGCTCCCTAAGGGGACAGAGCATTCCCTACGAGCAGTACTTC
CDR3aa: CASSSLRGQSIPYEQYF

j_gene: TRBJ1-3
v_gene: TRBV4-1
abundance: .
d_gene: TRBD1
CDR3nt: TGCGCCAGCAGCCAAGCCGGGACAGGGGCTGGAAACACCATATATTTT
CDR3aa: CASSQAGTGAGNTIYF

j_gene: TRBJ2-7
v_gene: TRBV5-6
abundance: .
d_gene: .
CDR3nt: TGTGCCAGCAGTTACAGGGCAGTACATTCCTACGAGCAGTACTTC
CDR3aa: CASSYRAVHSYEQYF

j_gene: TRBJ2-1
v_gene: TRBV7-6
abundance: .
d_gene: TRBD1
CDR3nt: TGTGCCAGCAGCTACAGGGGAACTGGGGAGCAGTTCTTC
CDR3aa: CASSYRGTGEQFF

j_gene: TRBJ1-3
v_gene: TRBV30
abundance: .
d_gene: TRBD1
CDR3nt: TGTGCCTGGAGTGTACAACGGACAGGGTGGCCCAGCTCTGGAAACACCATATATTTT
CDR3aa: CAWSVQRTGWPSSGNTIYF

j_gene: TRBJ2-7
v_gene: TRBV5-6
abundance: .
d_gene: .
CDR3nt: TGTGCCAGCAGCTTGGCAGGCCCCTACGAGCAGTACTTC
CDR3aa: CASSLAGPYEQYF

j_gene: TRBJ2-5
v_gene: TRBV6-6
abundance: .
d_gene: .
CDR3nt: TGTGCCAGCAGCCCCAAAGAGACCCAGTACTTC
CDR3aa: CASSPKETQYF

j_gene: TRBJ1-6
v_gene: TRBV30
abundance: .
d_gene: .
CDR3nt: TGTGCCTGGAGTGCGGTAAATTCACCCCTCCACTTT
CDR3aa: CAWSAVNSPLHF

j_gene: TRBJ2-2
v_gene: TRBV29-1
abundance: .
d_gene: TRBD2
CDR3nt: TGCAGCGTTGAAGGTCGGGGGCTAGCGGGGACCGGGGAGCTGTTTTTT
CDR3aa: CSVEGRGLAGTGELFF

j_gene: TRBJ1-6
v_gene: TRBV28
abundance: .
d_gene: .
CDR3nt: TGTGCCAGCAGCCCTCTAGGAGGGGCCTCCGTTAATTCACCCCTCCACTTT
CDR3aa: CASSPLGGASVNSPLHF

j_gene: TRBJ2-3
v_gene: TRBV5-1
abundance: .
d_gene: .
CDR3nt: TGCGCCAGCAGCTTGGGAGGGGTGCTCACAGATACGCAGTATTTT
CDR3aa: CASSLGGVLTDTQYF

j_gene: TRBJ2-3
v_gene: TRBV19
abundance: .
d_gene: .
CDR3nt: TGTGCCAGCGCCCTAGGGCTTGACACAGATACGCAGTATTTT
CDR3aa: CASALGLDTDTQYF

j_gene: TRBJ2-1
v_gene: TRBV10-2
abundance: .
d_gene: TRBD2
CDR3nt: TGCGCCAGCAGCGCACTAGCGGGGGGTAAAGATGAGCAGTTCTTC
CDR3aa: CASSALAGGKDEQFF

j_gene: TRBJ2-5
v_gene: TRBV5-1
abundance: .
d_gene: TRBD2
CDR3nt: TGCGCCAGCAGCTTGGGGGGACTAGCGGGACAAGAGACCCAGTACTTC
CDR3aa: CASSLGGLAGQETQYF

j_gene: TRBJ2-5
v_gene: TRBV2
abundance: .
d_gene: .
CDR3nt: TGTGCCAGCAGTGTCGAAGAGACCCAGTACTTC
CDR3aa: CASSVEETQYF

j_gene: TRBJ1-6
v_gene: TRBV6-6
abundance: .
d_gene: TRBD1
CDR3nt: TGTGCCAGCAGTCCCGGAAGTCAGGGGGCTTATTCACCCCTCCACTTT
CDR3aa: CASSPGSQGAYSPLHF

j_gene: TRBJ1-1
v_gene: TRBV19
abundance: .
d_gene: .
CDR3nt: TGTGCCAGTAGTATAGCGGGGCGAGCGCCGGCGAACACTGAAGCTTTCTTT
CDR3aa: CASSIAGRAPANTEAFF

j_gene: TRBJ1-6
v_gene: TRBV5-1
abundance: .
d_gene: .
CDR3nt: TGCGCCAGCAGCCCGAGCTCCTATAATTCACCCCTCCACTTT
CDR3aa: CASSPSSYNSPLHF

j_gene: TRBJ1-3
v_gene: TRBV9
abundance: .
d_gene: .
CDR3nt: TGTGCCAGCAGTGGAAACACCATATATTTT
CDR3aa: CASSGNTIYF

j_gene: TRBJ1-4
v_gene: TRBV18
abundance: .
d_gene: .
CDR3nt: TGTGCCAGCTCACCACTCCCAGGGGCAAATGAAAAACTGTTTTTT
CDR3aa: CASSPLPGANEKLFF

j_gene: TRBJ1-6
v_gene: TRBV7-9
abundance: .
d_gene: .
CDR3nt: TGTGCCAGCAGCTTAACCCCGGGACCCCTCCACTTT
CDR3aa: CASSLTPGPLHF

j_gene: TRBJ2-1
v_gene: TRBV10-2
abundance: .
d_gene: TRBD1
CDR3nt: TGCGCCAGCAGTGAGCCGACAGGGCGAGTCTACAATGAGCAGTTCTTC
CDR3aa: CASSEPTGRVYNEQFF

j_gene: TRBJ1-1
v_gene: TRBV6-5
abundance: .
d_gene: .
CDR3nt: TGTGCCAGCAGTTACGCTATCAGGGGGAACACTGAAGCTTTCTTT
CDR3aa: CASSYAIRGNTEAFF

j_gene: TRBJ2-4
v_gene: TRBV15
abundance: .
d_gene: .
CDR3nt: TGTGCCACCAGCGACCTTATGACAGCCCGTCACAGGGCCAAAAACATTCAGTACTTC
CDR3aa: CATSDLMTARHRAKNIQYF

j_gene: TRBJ1-2
v_gene: TRBV24-1
abundance: once
d_gene: .
CDR3nt: TGTGCCACCGGGGGGGATAACTATGGCTACACCTTC
CDR3aa: CATGGDNYGYTF

j_gene: TRBJ2-7
v_gene: TRBV2
abundance: .
d_gene: .
CDR3nt: TGTGCCAGTCTCCTGTCGGGACGATCAGGGGAGCAGTACTTC
CDR3aa: CASLLSGRSGEQYF

j_gene: TRBJ2-4
v_gene: TRBV27
abundance: .
d_gene: .
CDR3nt: TGTGCCAGCAGTTATTCGGGGGAAAACATTCAGTACTTC
CDR3aa: CASSYSGENIQYF

j_gene: TRBJ2-5
v_gene: TRBV11-3
abundance: .
d_gene: .
CDR3nt: TGTGCCAGCAGCCCCATCGATAAGACCCAGTACTTC
CDR3aa: CASSPIDKTQYF

j_gene: TRBJ2-1
v_gene: TRBV5-4
abundance: few
d_gene: .
CDR3nt: TGTGCCAGCGGGGCCCGACGGGATATTGAGCAGTTCTTC
CDR3aa: CASGARRDIEQFF